The text below deals with one TCR beta chain. This clone was recorded only once. No cognate antigen has been identified for it. The record has no base qualities; no much larger clone is one base away. The data derive from a study of T cell responses to AZD1222 COVID-19 vaccine (TCRdb year 2021). About the investigation overall: AZD1222 recipients with second doses at about 4 weeks or about 12 weeks were pooled, because spike-specific TCR depth and breadth did not differ between schedules. A total of about 230 trial participants underwent TCR sequencing, of whom around 200 received two doses of AZD1222 and about 26 received two doses of the MenACWY control vaccine. Enrollment into the trials was organized by age into subgroups of 18-55, 56-69 and 70-plus years, and those subgroups contained roughly 140, 27 and 60 TCR-sequenced participants, respectively.

The CDR1 and CDR2 encoded by the germline V gene are MNHEY and SVGAGI. The V end loses 7 bases and the J end loses 3 bases, and a stretch of 16 bases separates them. The CDR3 sequence holds 15 residues, the cysteine and phenylalanine included. Kept here is only the CDR3 DNA, which spans 45 bases and is read in frame from base 1. The CDR3 regions of human TCRbeta chains were subjected to immunosequencing. On the study's bioinformatics: Repertoire TCRs were matched against a reference library of SARS-CoV-2-specific TCRs generated with the MIRA antigen-specificity platform. Breadth was defined as the fraction of unique TCRs that were SARS-CoV-2-associated, and depth was defined as the fraction of total T cells that were SARS-CoV-2-associated. Each spike-specific TCR was assigned to its reactive spike region and to a CD4 or CD8 class using the MIRA data. Log10-transformed breadth and depth values were compared by one-way ANOVA with Sidak's multiple comparisons tests. As stored in TCRdb, this immuneACCESS dataset retains in-frame rearrangements with V and J assigned. A fraction of the clones does not appear; measured against another copy, unresolved V genes explain less than half of the discrepancy, and the remainder lacks a known reason. That table furnishes V, J and clone size, whereas the DNA furnished D and trimming. In this sample the table shows 130,000 or so clones, around 86% of which occur a single time. The ten largest clones take up approximately 6.8% of the sample.

Paper-wide results and their limitations: In the small 56-69-year group, the increase in depth fell short of significance, most likely because of low power. No day 14 peak-response samples were available, so repertoires were characterized only after the peak T cell response. CD4 TCRs associated with the vaccine covered the entire spike protein, and the dominant responses were in regions 160-218 and 743-854. Most participants were white British and females outnumbered males, and the authors suggested that clonal diversity may have been underestimated. Only six or seven AZD1222 recipients were SARS-CoV-2 seropositive at baseline, limiting conclusions about previously exposed vaccinees. After two AZD1222 doses, spike-specific TCR breadth and depth were significantly higher than at day 0 and than in MenACWY recipients. Reportedly, almost half of the unique spike-specific TCRs recognized epitopes lying outside the regions that are mutated in the B.1.351 and B.1.1.7 variants.

The time point label of this sample denotes: baseline before first vaccination. Samples from vaccinated people were obtained from the UK trials COV001 and COV002, which included a single-blind randomized controlled phase 2/3 trial of AZD1222 (ChAdOx1 nCoV-19) in healthy adults. Trial participant PBMC samples were collected at day 0 and day 28 after the second dose for TCRbeta chain sequencing. The clonotype originates from an adult in good health. The sample in question was peripheral blood, obtained on day 0 of AZD1222 vaccination. The V and J segments used are TRBV6-5 and TRBJ2-1, with the D gene call left open. The CDR3 reads as follows: CASTPLGGLYNEQFF. The DNA sequence is given as TGTGCCAGCACCCCCTTGGGTGGGCTCTACAATGAGCAGTTCTTC.